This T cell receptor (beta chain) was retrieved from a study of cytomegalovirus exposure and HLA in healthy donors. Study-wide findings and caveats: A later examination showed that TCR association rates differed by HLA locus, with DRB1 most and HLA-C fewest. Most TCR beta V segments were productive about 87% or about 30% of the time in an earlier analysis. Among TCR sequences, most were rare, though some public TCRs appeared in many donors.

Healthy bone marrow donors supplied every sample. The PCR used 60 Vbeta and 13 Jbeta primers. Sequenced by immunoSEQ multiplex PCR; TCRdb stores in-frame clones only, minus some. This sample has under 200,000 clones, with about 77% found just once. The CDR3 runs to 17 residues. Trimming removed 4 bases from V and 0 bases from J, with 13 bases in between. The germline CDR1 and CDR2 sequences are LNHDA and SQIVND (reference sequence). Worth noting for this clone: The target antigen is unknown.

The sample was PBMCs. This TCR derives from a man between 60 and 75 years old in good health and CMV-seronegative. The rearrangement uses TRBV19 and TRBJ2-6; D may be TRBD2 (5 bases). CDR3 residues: CASSTRFTSSGANVLTF. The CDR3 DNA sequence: TGTGCCAGTAGTACCAGGTTTACTAGCTCTGGGGCCAACGTCCTGACTTTC. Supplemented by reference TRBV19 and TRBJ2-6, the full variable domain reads DGGITQSPKYLFRKEGQNVTLSCEQNLNHDAMYWYRQDPGQGLRLIYYSQIVNDFQKGDIAEGYSVSREKKESFPLTVTSAQKNPTAFYLCASSTRFTSSGANVLTFGAGSRLTVL.